A single sample is the source of the 9 T cell receptor beta chains below, sequenced in a study of control samples from healthy donors and cancer patients. Repertoires were generated with immunoSEQ multiplex PCR, while TCRdb's copy carries only in-frame clones and drops some. The sample has roughly 130,000 clones; approximately 90% are singletons. Source material: blood. Receptors were obtained from a man between 50 and 59 years old in good health.

This clone was recorded only once. V is TRBV18 and J is TRBJ1-1; D call uncertain. V lost 2 bases and J lost 1, with 14 bases in between. Germline CDR1 is KGHSH and CDR2 is LQKENI. The CDR3 length is 16 residues. CDR3 sequence reads: CASSPNSGGQNTEAFF. DNA for the CDR3: TGTGCCAGCTCACCAAATTCGGGCGGGCAGAACACTGAAGCTTTCTTT.

This chain links TRBV5-1 with TRBJ1-1; D may be TRBD1 (5 bases). Germline CDR1 and CDR2: SGHRS and YFSETQ. V lost 5 bases and J lost 1, with 12 bases in between. The CDR3 has 14 residues. The CDR3 here is CASRSGSPNTEAFF. For the CDR3, the DNA is TGCGCCAGCAGGTCAGGGTCTCCGAACACTGAAGCTTTCTTT.

This clone was seen only once. The chain has TRBV6-5 and TRBJ2-3; D is unclear. The CDR3 is made up of 11 amino acids. Looked up from germline, CDR1 is MNHEY and CDR2 is SVGAGI. The V end lost 6 bases, the J end lost 3 bases, and 4 bases lay between the germline ends. In DNA form, the CDR3 reads TGTGCCAGCAGCAAAACAGATACGCAGTATTTT. Protein: CASSKTDTQYF.

The chain combines TRBV11-2 with TRBJ1-2; no reliable D call. V shed 0 bases and J shed 0 bases, with 8 bases lying between them. CDR3 length equals 15 residues. Germline loops: CDR1 SGHAT, CDR2 FQNNGV. CDR3 in amino acids: CASSLDPGTNYGYTF. The CDR3 DNA reads TGTGCCAGCAGCTTAGATCCAGGAACTAACTATGGCTACACCTTC. The variable domain in full, with the rest retrieved from reference TRBV11-2 and TRBJ1-2, is EAGVAQSPRYKIIEKRQSVAFWCNPISGHATLYWYQQILGQGPKLLIQFQNNGVVDDSQLPKDRFSAERLKGVDSTLKIQPAKLEDSAVYLCASSLDPGTNYGYTFGSGTRLTVV.

The rearrangement uses TRBV7-6 and TRBJ2-1; 10 bases match TRBD2. The germline gives CDR1 SGHVS, CDR2 FNYEAQ. V dropped 5 bases and J dropped 7; count of bases not matched to a gene: 5. The CDR3 extends over 14 amino acids. In DNA form, the CDR3 reads TGTGCCAGCAGCCCAGCGGGGGGGACGAATGAGCAGTTCTTC. Amino acids: CASSPAGGTNEQFF.

The chain uses TRBV11-2 and TRBJ2-7; perhaps TRBD2 as D (5 bases). CDR3 length: 17 residues. The V end was cut by 0 bases, the J end by 0 bases, with 15 bases between. Germline-derived CDR1 and CDR2 are SGHAT and FQNNGV. Here the CDR3 DNA reads TGTGCCAGCAGCTTAGAGTACCGGGATCTGAGCTCCTACGAGCAGTACTTC. Its translation: CASSLEYRDLSSYEQYF.

The CDR3 coding sequence is TGTGCCAGTAGTCGTGGTAGCTCCTACAATGAGCAGTTCTTC. Encoded protein: CASSRGSSYNEQFF. The chain has TRBV19 and TRBJ2-1; no firm D call. The CDR3 is 14 amino acids. CDR1 and CDR2 from the germline V gene are LNHDA and SQIVND (reference sequence). V was shortened by 5 bases and J by 0 bases, with 8 bases between the two germline ends. Using reference TRBV19 and TRBJ2-1 for the parts outside the CDR3, the full variable domain is DGGITQSPKYLFRKEGQNVTLSCEQNLNHDAMYWYRQDPGQGLRLIYYSQIVNDFQKGDIAEGYSVSREKKESFPLTVTSAQKNPTAFYLCASSRGSSYNEQFFGPGTRLTVL.

The rearrangement links TRBV2 to TRBJ2-3, with D possibly called TRBD1 or TRBD2 (7 bases each). Trimming left V 8 bases short and J 3 bases short, with 15 bases between. CDR1 and CDR2 (germline): SNHLY, FYNNEI. The CDR3 sequence is 14 residues long. CDR3 coding DNA: TGTGCCAGCGAAGGGGAGGGGGCAACAGATACGCAGTATTTT. It specifies CASEGEGATDTQYF.

This sequence joins TRBV7-2 and TRBJ2-1; TRBD2 is a possible D gene (5 bases). The ends were cut back, 6 bases at V and 5 bases at J, with 11 bases in the middle. The germline CDR1 and CDR2 sequences are SGHTA and FQGNSA. The CDR3 totals 13 residues. DNA for the CDR3: TGTGCCAGCAGGGTAGCGCGGGACAATGAGCAGTTCTTC. Translating it yields CASRVARDNEQFF.